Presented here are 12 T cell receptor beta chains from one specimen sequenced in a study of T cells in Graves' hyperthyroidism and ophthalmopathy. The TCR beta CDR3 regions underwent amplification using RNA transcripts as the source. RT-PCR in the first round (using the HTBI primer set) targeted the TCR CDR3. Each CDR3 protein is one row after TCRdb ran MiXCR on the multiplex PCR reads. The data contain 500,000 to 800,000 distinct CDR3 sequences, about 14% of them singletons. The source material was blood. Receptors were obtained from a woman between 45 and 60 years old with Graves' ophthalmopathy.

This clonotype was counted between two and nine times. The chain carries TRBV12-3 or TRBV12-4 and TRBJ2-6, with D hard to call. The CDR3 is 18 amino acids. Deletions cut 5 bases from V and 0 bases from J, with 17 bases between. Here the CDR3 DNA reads TGTGCCAGCAGTGACCTTTTGGAGCCATCCTCTGGGGCCAACGTCCTGACTTTC. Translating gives CASSDLLEPSSGANVLTF.

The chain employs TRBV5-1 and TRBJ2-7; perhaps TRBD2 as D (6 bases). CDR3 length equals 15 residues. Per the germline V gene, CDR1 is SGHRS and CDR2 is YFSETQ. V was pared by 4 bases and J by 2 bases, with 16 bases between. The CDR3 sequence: CASSQQPGLTYEQYF. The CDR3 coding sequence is TGCGCCAGCAGCCAGCAACCGGGACTTACCTACGAGCAGTACTTC.

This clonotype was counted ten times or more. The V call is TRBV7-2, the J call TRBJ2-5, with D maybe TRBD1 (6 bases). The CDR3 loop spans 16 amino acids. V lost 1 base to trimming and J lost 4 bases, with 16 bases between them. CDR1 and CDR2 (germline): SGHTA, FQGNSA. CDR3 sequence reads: CASSLDGGRSGETQYF. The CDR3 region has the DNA TGTGCCAGCAGCTTAGATGGGGGCCGCTCTGGAGAGACCCAGTACTTC.

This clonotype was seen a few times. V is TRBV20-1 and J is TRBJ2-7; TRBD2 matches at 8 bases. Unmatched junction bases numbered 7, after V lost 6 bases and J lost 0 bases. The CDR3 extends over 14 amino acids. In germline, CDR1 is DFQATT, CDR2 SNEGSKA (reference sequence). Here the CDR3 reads CSARRTSNSYEQYF. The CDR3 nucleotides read TGCAGTGCCCGCAGGACTAGCAACTCCTACGAGCAGTACTTC.

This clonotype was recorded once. The CDR3 is CASSFRLAEVDGQFF. The CDR3 DNA sequence: TGTGCCAGCAGCTTTCGACTAGCAGAGGTCGATGGGCAGTTCTTC. This rearrangement joins TRBV7-3 to TRBJ2-1; TRBD2 matches 7 bases. CDR1 SGHTA and CDR2 FQGTGA come from the germline V gene. The J segment lost 12 bases and the V segment lost 3 bases, leaving 14 bases of the junction unmatched. This CDR3 has 15 residues.

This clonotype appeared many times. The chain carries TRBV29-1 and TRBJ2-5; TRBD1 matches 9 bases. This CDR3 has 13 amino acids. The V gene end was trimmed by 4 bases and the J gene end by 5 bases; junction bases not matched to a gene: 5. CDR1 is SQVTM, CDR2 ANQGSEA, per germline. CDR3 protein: CSVASGTGETQYF. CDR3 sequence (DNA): TGCAGCGTTGCCTCCGGGACAGGGGAGACCCAGTACTTC.

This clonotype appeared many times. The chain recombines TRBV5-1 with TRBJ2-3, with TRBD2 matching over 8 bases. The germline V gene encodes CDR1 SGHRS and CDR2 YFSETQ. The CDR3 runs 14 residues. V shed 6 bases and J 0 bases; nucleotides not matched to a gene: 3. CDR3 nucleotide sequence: TGCGCCAGCAAGCGGGAGCAAAGCACAGATACGCAGTATTTT. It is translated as CASKREQSTDTQYF.

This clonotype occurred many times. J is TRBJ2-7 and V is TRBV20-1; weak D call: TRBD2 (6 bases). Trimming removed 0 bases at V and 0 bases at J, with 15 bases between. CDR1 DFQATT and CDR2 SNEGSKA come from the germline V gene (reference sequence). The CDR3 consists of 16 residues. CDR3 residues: CSARETGTRSSYEQYF. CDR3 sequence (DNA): TGCAGTGCTAGAGAAACCGGGACTCGGAGCTCCTACGAGCAGTACTTC.

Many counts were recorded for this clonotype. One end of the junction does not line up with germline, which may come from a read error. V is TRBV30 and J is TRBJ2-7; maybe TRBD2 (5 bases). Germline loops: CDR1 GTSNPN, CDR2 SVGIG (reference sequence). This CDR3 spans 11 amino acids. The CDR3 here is CVWSVRDEQYF. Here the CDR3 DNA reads TGTGTCTGGAGTGTGCGGGACGAGCAGTACTTC.

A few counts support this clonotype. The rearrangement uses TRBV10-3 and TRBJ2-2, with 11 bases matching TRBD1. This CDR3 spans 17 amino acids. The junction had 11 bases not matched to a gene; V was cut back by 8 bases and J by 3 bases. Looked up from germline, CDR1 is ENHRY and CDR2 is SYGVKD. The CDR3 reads CAIAGTGGFGYTGELFF. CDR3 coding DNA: TGTGCCATCGCCGGGACAGGGGGATTCGGGTACACCGGGGAGCTGTTTTTT.

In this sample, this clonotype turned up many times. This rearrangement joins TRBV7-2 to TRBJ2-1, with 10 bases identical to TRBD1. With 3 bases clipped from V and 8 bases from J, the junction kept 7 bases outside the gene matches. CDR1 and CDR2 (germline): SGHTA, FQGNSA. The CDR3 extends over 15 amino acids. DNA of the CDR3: TGTGCCAGCAGCTTCCGGGACAGGGGTATCGATGAGCAGTTCTTC. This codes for CASSFRDRGIDEQFF.

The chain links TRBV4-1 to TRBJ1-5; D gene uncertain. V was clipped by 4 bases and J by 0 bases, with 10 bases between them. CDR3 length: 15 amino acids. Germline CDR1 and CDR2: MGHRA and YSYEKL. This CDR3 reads CASSPVPISNQPQHF. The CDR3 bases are TGCGCCAGCAGCCCGGTCCCCATTAGCAATCAGCCCCAGCATTTT.